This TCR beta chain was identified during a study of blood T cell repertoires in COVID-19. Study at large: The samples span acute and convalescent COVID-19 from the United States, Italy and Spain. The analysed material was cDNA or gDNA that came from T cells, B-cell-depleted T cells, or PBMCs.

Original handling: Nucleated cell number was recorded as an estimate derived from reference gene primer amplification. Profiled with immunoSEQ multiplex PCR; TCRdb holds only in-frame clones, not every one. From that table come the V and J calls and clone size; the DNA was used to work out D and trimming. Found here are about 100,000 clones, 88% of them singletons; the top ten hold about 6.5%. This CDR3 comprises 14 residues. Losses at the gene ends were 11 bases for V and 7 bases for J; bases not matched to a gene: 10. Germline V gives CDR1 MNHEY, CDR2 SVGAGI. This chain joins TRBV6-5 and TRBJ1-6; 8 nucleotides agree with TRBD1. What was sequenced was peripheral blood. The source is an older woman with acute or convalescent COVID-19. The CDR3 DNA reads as TGTGCCGCGACGGACAGGGTACGGAATTCACCCCTCCACTTT. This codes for CAATDRVRNSPLHF.